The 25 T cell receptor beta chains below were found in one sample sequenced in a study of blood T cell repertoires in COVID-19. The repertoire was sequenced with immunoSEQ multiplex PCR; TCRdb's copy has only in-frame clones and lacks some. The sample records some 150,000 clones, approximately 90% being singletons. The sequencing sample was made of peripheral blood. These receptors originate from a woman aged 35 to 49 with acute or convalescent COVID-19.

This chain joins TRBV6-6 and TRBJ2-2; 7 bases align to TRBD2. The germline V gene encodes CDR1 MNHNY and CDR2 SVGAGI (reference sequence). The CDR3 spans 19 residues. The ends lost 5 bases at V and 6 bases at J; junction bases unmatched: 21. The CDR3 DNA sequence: TGTGCCAGCAGTCGCCTTTCAGCAGTGGGGCAGGGAGGGCCCGGGGAGCTGTTTTTT. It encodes CASSRLSAVGQGGPGELFF.

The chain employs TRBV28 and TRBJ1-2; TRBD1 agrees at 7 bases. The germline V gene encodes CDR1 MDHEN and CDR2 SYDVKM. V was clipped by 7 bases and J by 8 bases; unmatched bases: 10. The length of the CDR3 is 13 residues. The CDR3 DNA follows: TGTGCCAGCAAGACTCAGGGGGACCCCGGCTACACCTTC. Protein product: CASKTQGDPGYTF.

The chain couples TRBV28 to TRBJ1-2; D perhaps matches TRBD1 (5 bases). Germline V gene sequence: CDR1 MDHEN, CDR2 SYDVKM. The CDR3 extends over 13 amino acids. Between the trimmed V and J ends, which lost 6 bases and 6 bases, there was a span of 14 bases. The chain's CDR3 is CASSPDTDDGYTF. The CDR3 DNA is TGTGCCAGCAGCCCGGACACGGACGATGGCTACACCTTC.

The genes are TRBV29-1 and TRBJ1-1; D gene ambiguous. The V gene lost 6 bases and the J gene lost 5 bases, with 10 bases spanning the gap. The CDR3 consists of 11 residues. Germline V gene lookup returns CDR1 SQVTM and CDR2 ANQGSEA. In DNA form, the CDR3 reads TGCAGCGTCGGTAGAGGAACTGAAGCTTTCTTT. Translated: CSVGRGTEAFF.

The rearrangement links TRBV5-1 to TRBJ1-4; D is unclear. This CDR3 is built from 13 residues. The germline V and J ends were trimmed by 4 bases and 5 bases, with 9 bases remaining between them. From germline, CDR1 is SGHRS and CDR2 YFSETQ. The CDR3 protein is CASSPVTNEKLFF. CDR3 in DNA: TGCGCCAGCAGCCCCGTCACAAATGAAAAACTGTTTTTT.

The CDR3 sequence is CASSLHPGLAGGSSYNEQFF. The DNA of the CDR3 is TGCGCCAGCAGCCTACATCCGGGACTAGCGGGGGGGTCATCCTACAATGAGCAGTTCTTC. This chain uses TRBV4-1 with TRBJ2-1, with TRBD2 identical over 16 bases. The CDR3 contains 20 residues. Germline V gene lookup returns CDR1 MGHRA and CDR2 YSYEKL. V dropped 4 bases and J dropped 1; count of bases not matched to a gene: 10.

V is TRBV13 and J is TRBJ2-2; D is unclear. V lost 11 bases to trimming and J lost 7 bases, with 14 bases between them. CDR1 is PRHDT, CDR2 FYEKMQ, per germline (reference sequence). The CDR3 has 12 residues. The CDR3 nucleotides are TGTGCCGAGCGACTCTCTGGCGGGGAGCTGTTTTTT. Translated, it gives CAERLSGGELFF.

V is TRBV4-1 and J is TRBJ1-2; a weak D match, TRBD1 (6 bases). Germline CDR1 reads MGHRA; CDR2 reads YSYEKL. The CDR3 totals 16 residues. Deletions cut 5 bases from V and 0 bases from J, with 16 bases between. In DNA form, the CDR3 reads TGCGCCAGCAGCTTAGGGGGGGTAGTGACTAACTATGGCTACACCTTC. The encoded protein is CASSLGGVVTNYGYTF.

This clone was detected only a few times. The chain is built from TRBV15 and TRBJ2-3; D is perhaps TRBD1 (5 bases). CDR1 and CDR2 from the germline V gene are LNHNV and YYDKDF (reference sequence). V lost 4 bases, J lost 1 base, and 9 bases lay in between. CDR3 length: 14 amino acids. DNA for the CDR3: TGTGCCACCAGCAAGGACACCCGCACAGATACGCAGTATTTT. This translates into CATSKDTRTDTQYF. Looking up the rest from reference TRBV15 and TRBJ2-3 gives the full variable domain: DAMVIQNPRYQVTQFGKPVTLSCSQTLNHNVMYWYQQKSSQAPKLLFHYYDKDFNNEADTPDNFQSRRPNTSFCFLDIRSPGLGDTAMYLCATSKDTRTDTQYFGPGTRLTVL.

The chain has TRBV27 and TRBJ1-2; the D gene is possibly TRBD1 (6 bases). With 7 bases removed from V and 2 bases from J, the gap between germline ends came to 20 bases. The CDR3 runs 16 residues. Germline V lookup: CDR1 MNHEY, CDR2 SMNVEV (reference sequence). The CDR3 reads CASTSLADRRNYGYTF. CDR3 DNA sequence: TGTGCCAGCACCAGTTTGGCCGACAGGCGAAACTATGGCTACACCTTC.

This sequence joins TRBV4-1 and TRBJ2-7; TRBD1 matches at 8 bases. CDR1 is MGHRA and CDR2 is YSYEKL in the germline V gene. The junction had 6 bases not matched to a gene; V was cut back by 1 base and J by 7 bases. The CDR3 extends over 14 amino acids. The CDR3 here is CASSQGRTGWEQYF. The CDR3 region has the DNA TGCGCCAGCAGCCAAGGGAGGACAGGGTGGGAGCAGTACTTC.

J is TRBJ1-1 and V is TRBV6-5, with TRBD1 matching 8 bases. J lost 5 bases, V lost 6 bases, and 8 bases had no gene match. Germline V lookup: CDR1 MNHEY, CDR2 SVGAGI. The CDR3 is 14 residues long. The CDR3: CASSRTGFGTEAFF. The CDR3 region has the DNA TGTGCCAGCAGCCGGACAGGGTTTGGGACTGAAGCTTTCTTT.

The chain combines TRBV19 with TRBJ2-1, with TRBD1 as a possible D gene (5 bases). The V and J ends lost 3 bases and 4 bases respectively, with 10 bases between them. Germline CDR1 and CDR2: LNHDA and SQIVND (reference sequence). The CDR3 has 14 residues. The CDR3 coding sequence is TGTGCCAGTAGTATGGGGCGGAATTACAATGAGCAGTTCTTC. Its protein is CASSMGRNYNEQFF.

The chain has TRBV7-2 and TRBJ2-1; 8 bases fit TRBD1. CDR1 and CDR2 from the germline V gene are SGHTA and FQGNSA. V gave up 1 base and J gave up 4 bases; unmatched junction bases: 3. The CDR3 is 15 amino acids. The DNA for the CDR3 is TGTGCCAGCAGCTTAGGGACAGGGAGATACAATGAGCAGTTCTTC. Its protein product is CASSLGTGRYNEQFF. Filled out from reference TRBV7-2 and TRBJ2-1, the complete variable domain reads GAGVSQSPSNKVTEKGKDVELRCDPISGHTALYWYRQSLGQGLEFLIYFQGNSAPDKSGLPSDRFSAERTGGSVSTLTIQRTQQEDSAVYLCASSLGTGRYNEQFFGPGTRLTVL.

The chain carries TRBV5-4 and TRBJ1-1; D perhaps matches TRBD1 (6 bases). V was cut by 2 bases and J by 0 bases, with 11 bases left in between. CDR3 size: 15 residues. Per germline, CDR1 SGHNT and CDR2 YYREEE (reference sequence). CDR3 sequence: CASSFWDIVNTEAFF. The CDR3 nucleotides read TGTGCCAGCAGCTTCTGGGACATCGTGAACACTGAAGCTTTCTTT.

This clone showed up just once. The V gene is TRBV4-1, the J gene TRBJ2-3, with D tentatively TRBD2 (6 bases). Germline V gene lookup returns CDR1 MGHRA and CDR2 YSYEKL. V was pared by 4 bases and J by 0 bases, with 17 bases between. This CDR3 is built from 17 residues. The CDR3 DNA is TGCGCCAGCAGCCGCTGGGACTCTCCTCCGAGCACAGATACGCAGTATTTT. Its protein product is CASSRWDSPPSTDTQYF.

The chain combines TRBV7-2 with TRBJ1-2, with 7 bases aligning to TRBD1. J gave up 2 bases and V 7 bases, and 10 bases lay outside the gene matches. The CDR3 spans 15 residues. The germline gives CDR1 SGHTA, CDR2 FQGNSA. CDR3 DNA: TGTGCCAGCAACTCAAAAGGGGGCGCGAACTATGGCTACACCTTC. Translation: CASNSKGGANYGYTF. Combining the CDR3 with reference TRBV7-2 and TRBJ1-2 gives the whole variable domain GAGVSQSPSNKVTEKGKDVELRCDPISGHTALYWYRQSLGQGLEFLIYFQGNSAPDKSGLPSDRFSAERTGGSVSTLTIQRTQQEDSAVYLCASNSKGGANYGYTFGSGTRLTVV.

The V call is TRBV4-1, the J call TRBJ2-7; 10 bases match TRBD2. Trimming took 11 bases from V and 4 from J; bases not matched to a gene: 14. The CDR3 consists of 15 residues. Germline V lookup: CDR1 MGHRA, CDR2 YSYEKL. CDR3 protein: CAPSRLAGIGYEQYF. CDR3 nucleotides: TGCGCCCCCAGCCGACTAGCGGGTATTGGGTACGAGCAGTACTTC.

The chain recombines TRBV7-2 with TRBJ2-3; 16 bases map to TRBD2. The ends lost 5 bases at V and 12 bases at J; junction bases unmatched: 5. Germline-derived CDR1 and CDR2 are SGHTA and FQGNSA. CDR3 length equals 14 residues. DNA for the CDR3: TGTGCCAGCAGCGTCGGGACTAGCGGGGGGGGTCAGTATTTT. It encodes CASSVGTSGGGQYF.

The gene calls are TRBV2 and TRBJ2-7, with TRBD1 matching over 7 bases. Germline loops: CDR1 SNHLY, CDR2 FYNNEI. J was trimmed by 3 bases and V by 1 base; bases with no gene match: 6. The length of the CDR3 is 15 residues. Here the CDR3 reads CASSEGIQGNYEQYF. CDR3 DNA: TGTGCCAGCAGTGAAGGTATACAGGGGAACTACGAGCAGTACTTC.

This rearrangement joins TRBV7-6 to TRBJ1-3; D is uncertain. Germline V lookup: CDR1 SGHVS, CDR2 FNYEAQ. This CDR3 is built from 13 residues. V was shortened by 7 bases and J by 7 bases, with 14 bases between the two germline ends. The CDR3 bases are TGTGCCAGCATCCCCTACAACGGGAACACCATATATTTT. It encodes CASIPYNGNTIYF.

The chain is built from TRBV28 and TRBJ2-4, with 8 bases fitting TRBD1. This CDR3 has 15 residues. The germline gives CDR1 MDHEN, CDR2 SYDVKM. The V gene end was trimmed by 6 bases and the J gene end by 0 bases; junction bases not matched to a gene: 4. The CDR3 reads CASSQGALAKNIQYF. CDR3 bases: TGTGCCAGCAGCCAGGGGGCCCTAGCCAAAAACATTCAGTACTTC.

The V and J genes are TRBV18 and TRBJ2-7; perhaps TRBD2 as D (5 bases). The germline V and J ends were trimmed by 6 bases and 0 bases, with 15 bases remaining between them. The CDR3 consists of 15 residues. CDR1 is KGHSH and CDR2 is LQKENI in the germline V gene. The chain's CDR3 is CASSPPGRVSYEQYF. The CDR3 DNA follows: TGTGCCAGCTCCCCCCCCGGGCGGGTCTCCTACGAGCAGTACTTC.

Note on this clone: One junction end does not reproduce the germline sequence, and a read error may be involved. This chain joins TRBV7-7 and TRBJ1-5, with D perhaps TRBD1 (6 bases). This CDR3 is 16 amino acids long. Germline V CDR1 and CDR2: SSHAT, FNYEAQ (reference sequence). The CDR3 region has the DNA TGTGCTAGCAGCTTCGACGACAGGATTAGCAATCAGCCCCAGCATTTT. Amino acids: CASSFDDRISNQPQHF.

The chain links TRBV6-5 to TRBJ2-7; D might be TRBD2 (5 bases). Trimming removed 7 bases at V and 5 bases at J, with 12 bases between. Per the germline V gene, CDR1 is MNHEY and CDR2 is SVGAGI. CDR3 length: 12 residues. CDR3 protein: CASTWERNEQYF. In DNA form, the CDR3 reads TGTGCCAGCACCTGGGAGAGGAACGAGCAGTACTTC.